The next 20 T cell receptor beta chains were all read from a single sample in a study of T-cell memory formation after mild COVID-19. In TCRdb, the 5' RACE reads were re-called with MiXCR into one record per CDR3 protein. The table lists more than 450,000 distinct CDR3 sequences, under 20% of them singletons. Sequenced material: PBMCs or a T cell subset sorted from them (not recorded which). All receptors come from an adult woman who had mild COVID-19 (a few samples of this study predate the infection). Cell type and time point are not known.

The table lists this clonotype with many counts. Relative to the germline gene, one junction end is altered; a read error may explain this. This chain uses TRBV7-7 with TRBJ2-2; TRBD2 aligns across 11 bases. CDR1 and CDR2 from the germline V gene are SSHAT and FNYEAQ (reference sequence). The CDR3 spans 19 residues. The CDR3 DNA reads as TGTGCTAGCAGCTTACTGACTAGCGGGATGACGAGGGACACCGGGGAGCTGTTTTTT. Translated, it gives CASSLLTSGMTRDTGELFF.

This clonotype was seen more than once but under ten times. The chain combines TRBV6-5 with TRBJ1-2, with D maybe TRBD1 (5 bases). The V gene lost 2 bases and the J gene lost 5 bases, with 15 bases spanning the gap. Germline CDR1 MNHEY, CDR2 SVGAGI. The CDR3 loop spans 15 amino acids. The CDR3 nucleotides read TGTGCCAGCAGTTACCTAGGGACTCTTCGTTATGGCTACACCTTC. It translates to CASSYLGTLRYGYTF.

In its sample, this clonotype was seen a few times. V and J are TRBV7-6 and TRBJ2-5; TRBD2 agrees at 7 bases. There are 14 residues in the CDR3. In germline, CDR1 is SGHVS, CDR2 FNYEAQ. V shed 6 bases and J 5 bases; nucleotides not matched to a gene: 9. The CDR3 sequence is CASRERPREETQYF. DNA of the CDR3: TGTGCCAGCAGAGAACGCCCGCGGGAGGAGACCCAGTACTTC.

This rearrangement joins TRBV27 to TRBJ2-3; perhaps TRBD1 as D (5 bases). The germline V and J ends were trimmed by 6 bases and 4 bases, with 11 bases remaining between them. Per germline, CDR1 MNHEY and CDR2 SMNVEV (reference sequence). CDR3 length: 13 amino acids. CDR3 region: CASRIRAADTQYF. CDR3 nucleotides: TGTGCCAGCAGAATCAGGGCCGCAGATACGCAGTATTTT.

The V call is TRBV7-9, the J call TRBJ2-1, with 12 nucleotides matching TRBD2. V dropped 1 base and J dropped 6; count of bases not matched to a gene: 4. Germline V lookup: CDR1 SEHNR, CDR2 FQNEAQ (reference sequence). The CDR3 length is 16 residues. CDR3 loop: CASSLGLAGVSNEQFF. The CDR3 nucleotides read TGTGCCAGCAGCTTAGGACTAGCGGGAGTGTCCAATGAGCAGTTCTTC.

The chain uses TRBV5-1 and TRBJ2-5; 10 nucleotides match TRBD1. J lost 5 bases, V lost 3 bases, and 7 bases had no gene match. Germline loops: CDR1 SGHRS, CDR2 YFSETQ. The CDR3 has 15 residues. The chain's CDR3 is CASSWTGGNVETQYF. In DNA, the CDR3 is TGCGCCAGCAGCTGGACAGGGGGGAATGTGGAGACCCAGTACTTC.

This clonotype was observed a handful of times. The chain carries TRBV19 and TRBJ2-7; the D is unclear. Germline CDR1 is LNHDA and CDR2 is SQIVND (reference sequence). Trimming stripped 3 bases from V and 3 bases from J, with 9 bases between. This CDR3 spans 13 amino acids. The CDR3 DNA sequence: TGTGCCAGTAGTATCTTTCCGGGCTACGAGCAGTACTTC. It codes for CASSIFPGYEQYF.

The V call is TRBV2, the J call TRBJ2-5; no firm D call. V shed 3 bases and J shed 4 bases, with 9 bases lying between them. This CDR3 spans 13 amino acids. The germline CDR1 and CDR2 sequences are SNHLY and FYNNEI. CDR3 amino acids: CASSEAPVETQYF. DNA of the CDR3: TGTGCCAGCAGTGAGGCCCCAGTAGAGACCCAGTACTTC.

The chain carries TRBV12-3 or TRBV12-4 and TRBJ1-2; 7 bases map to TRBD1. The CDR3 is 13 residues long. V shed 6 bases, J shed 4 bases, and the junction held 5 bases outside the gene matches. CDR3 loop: CASSKGAGYGYTF. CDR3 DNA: TGTGCCAGCAGCAAGGGGGCGGGCTATGGCTACACCTTC.

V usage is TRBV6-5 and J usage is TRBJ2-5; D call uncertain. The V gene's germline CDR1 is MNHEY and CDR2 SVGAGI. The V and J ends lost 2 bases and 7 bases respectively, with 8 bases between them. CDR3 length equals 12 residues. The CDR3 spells CASSYGLGTQYF. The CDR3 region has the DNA TGTGCCAGCAGTTACGGCCTCGGGACCCAGTACTTC.

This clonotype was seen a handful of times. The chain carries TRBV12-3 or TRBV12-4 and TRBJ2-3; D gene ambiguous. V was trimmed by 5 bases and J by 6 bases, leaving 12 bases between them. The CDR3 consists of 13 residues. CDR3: CASSPPSSDTQYF. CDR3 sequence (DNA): TGTGCCAGCAGTCCCCCGTCGAGTGATACGCAGTATTTT.

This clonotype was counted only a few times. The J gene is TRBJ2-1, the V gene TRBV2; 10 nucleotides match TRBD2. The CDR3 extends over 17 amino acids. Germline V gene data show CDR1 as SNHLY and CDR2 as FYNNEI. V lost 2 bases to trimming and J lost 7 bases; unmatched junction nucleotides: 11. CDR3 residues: CASSEYLGAGGPNEQFF. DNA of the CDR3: TGTGCCAGCAGTGAATACCTAGGAGCGGGAGGGCCGAATGAGCAGTTCTTC.

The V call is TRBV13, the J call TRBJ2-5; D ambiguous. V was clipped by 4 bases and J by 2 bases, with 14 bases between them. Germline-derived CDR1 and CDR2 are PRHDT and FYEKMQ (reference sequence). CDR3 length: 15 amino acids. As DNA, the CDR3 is TGTGCCAGCAGCTCTTATAGGACCAATCAAGAGACCCAGTACTTC. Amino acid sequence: CASSSYRTNQETQYF.

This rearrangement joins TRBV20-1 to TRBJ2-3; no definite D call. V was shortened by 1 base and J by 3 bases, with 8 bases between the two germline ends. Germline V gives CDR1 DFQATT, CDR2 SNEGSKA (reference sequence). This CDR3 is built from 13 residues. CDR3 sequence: CSARGGTTDTQYF. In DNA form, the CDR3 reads TGCAGTGCTAGAGGAGGTACAACAGATACGCAGTATTTT.

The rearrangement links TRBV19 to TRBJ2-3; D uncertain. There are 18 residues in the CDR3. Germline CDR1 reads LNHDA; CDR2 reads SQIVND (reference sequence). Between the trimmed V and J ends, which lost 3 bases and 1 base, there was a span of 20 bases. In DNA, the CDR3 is TGTGCCAGTAGTATTTTTGCGTGGGATCGGAAAGGCACAGATACGCAGTATTTT. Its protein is CASSIFAWDRKGTDTQYF.

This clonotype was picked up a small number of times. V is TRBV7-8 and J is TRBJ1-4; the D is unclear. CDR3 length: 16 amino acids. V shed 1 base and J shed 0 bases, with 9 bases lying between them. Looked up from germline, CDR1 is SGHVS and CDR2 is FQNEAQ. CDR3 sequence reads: CASSLDDTPTNEKLFF. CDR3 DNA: TGTGCCAGCAGCTTAGATGACACCCCAACTAATGAAAAACTGTTTTTT.

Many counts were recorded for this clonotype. CDR3 sequence (DNA): TGTGCCAGCTCTCTTGGCAGGTACAATCAGCCCCAGCATTTT. Residues: CASSLGRYNQPQHF. The chain combines TRBV12-3 or TRBV12-4 with TRBJ1-5; D gene uncertain. The length of the CDR3 is 14 residues. V was trimmed by 8 bases and J by 3 bases, leaving 14 bases between them.

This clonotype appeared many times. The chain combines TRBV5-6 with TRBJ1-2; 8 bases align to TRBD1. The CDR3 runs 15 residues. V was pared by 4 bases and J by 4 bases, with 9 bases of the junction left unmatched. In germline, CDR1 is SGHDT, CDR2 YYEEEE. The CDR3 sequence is CASSADRAGLYGYTF. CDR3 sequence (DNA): TGTGCCAGCAGCGCGGACAGGGCAGGTCTCTATGGCTACACCTTC.

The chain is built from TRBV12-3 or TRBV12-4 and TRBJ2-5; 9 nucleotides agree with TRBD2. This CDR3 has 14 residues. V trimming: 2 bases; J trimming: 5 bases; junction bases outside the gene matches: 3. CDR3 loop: CASSLPTSGETQYF. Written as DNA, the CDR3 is TGTGCCAGCAGTTTACCGACTAGCGGTGAGACCCAGTACTTC.

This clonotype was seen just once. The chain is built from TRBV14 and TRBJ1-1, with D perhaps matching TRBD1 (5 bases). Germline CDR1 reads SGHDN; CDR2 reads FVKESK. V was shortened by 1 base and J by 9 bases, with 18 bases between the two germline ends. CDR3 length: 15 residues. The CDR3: CASSQVSGQGRKAFF. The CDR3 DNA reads TGTGCCAGCAGCCAAGTATCGGGGCAGGGAAGGAAAGCTTTCTTT.